These T cell receptor beta chains were read from a single sample in a study of T cells in Graves' hyperthyroidism and ophthalmopathy. TCRdb processed the multiplex PCR reads anew with MiXCR; each CDR3 protein has one entry. Of approximately 530,000 distinct CDR3 sequences in the sample, about 20% were seen once. Material: blood. The receptors originated from a man aged 40-55 years with Graves' ophthalmopathy. CDR3s include the opening cysteine and the closing phenylalanine or tryptophan. A D gene is named only where the DNA matches it firmly. The size field is filled for only some rows; it gives once, few, many or a size class.

TRBD2 | TRBJ2-1 | many | TRBV6-2/TRBV6-3 | TGTGCCAGCAGTAGACTAGCGGGAGGCTCCTACAATGAGCAGTTCTTC | CASSRLAGGSYNEQFF
. | TRBJ1-5 | many | TRBV28 | TGTGCCAGCAGTAACACAGAGACACCGAGAAATCAGCCCCAGCATTTT | CASSNTETPRNQPQHF
TRBD2 | TRBJ2-7 | many | TRBV28 | TGTGCCAGCAGCCTGCCTGTGACGGGAGGGCCCTACGAGCAGTACTTC | CASSLPVTGGPYEQYF
. | TRBJ2-5 | few | TRBV7-2 | TGTGCCAGCAGCCGGGCGATATCCCGCGAGACCCAGTACTTC | CASSRAISRETQYF
TRBD1 | TRBJ1-4 | . | TRBV5-1 | TGCGCCAGCAGCTGGGACAGGGGAGGGGAAAAACTGTTTTTT | CASSWDRGGEKLFF
. | TRBJ2-7 | few | TRBV3-1 | TGTGCCAGCAAGGGGCGCGGGCCGACCTACGAGCAGTACTTC | CASKGRGPTYEQYF
. | TRBJ2-7 | few | TRBV20-1 | TGCAGTGCTAGTGGATTTCTAATCGAGCAGTACTTC | CSASGFLIEQYF
TRBD2 | TRBJ2-3 | many | TRBV7-2 | TGTGCCAGCAGCTTAGCACTAGCGGGAGGATCAACAGATACGCAGTATTTT | CASSLALAGGSTDTQYF
TRBD1 | TRBJ2-3 | . | TRBV6-2/TRBV6-3 | TGTGCCATCAGGGAATACAGGGGGGATACGCAGTATTTT | CAIREYRGDTQYF
TRBD1 | TRBJ2-5 | . | TRBV20-1 | TGCAGTGCTATGCACCTGGGCGGGGACAGGGGCCTTGGGGAGTACTTC | CSAMHLGGDRGLGEYF
. | TRBJ1-1 | many | TRBV12-3/TRBV12-4 | TGTGCCAGCACCCATGGGGGGAGGACTGAAGCTTTCTTT | CASTHGGRTEAFF
. | TRBJ2-1 | . | TRBV6-1 | TGTGCCAGCAGTCTTACGAGGATTGGCAATGAGCAGTTCTTC | CASSLTRIGNEQFF
. | TRBJ2-1 | . | TRBV7-7 | TGTGCTAGCAGCCCCGGTACACTATACAGTCCGAGGAATGAGCAGTTCTTC | CASSPGTLYSPRNEQFF
TRBD1 | TRBJ2-3 | . | TRBV7-2 | TGTGCCAGCAGCTTGGACAGGTTGGCAGATACGCAGTATTTT | CASSLDRLADTQYF
. | TRBJ2-2 | few | TRBV19 | TGTGCCAGTAGTAAATCGGGGATACACCCCGGGGAGCTGTTTTTT | CASSKSGIHPGELFF
. | TRBJ1-1 | many | TRBV6-2/TRBV6-3 | TGTGCCAGCAGTTACGGACTTAAGAACACTGAAGCTTTCTTT | CASSYGLKNTEAFF
TRBD1 | TRBJ1-1 | many | TRBV6-2/TRBV6-3 | TGTGCCAGCAGAGCTCCGGGACAGGGTCACACTGAAGCTTTCTTT | CASRAPGQGHTEAFF
. | TRBJ2-2 | many | TRBV28 | TGTGCCAGCAGTTTTTATAGGGGTGACACCGGGGAGCTGTTTTTT | CASSFYRGDTGELFF
. | TRBJ1-5 | few | TRBV6-1 | TGTGCCAGCAGTTCGGATGGGATCAGGCCCCAGCATTTT | CASSSDGIRPQHF
. | TRBJ1-2 | few | TRBV11-2 | TGTGCCAGCAGCCCTGGGAGGGTCGGGTGGGGCTACACCTTC | CASSPGRVGWGYTF
. | TRBJ2-1 | . | TRBV20-1 | TGCAGTGCTAGGCGGGCTGTAAATGAGCAGTTCTTC | CSARRAVNEQFF
TRBD1 | TRBJ2-5 | many | TRBV11-2 | TGTGCCAGCAGCTTAGGACAGGGTCCGGAGACCCAGTACTTC | CASSLGQGPETQYF
. | TRBJ1-1 | few | TRBV9 | TGTGCCAGCAGCGCCCCAGGGATAGAAGCTTTCTTT | CASSAPGIEAFF
. | TRBJ1-2 | few | TRBV24-1 | TGTGCCACCAGTGATTTGCGGGACGGCAGATATGGCTACACCTTC | CATSDLRDGRYGYTF
TRBD2 | TRBJ2-3 | many | TRBV13 | TGTGCCAGCAGCTGGAGGTTAGCGGGGGGGCTAGCAGATACGCAGTATTTT | CASSWRLAGGLADTQYF
TRBD1 | TRBJ1-1 | . | TRBV6-1 | TGTGCCAGCAGCCTGGGACAGGGAGTGAACACTGAAGCTTTCTTT | CASSLGQGVNTEAFF
. | TRBJ1-2 | . | TRBV7-9 | TGTGCCAGCAGCTTAGTGGGCGCGGCTATCGGGGGCTACACCTTC | CASSLVGAAIGGYTF
TRBD1 | TRBJ2-7 | . | TRBV5-1 | TGCGCCAGCAGCATTGGGACAGGCGACTACGAGCAGTACTTC | CASSIGTGDYEQYF
. | TRBJ1-2 | . | TRBV20-1 | TGCAGTGGGGCGGGCGGATCTAACTATGGCTACACCTTC | CSGAGGSNYGYTF
. | TRBJ2-1 | many | TRBV11-3 | TGTGCCAGCAGCTTAGATCAGGGCAATGAGCAGTTCTTC | CASSLDQGNEQFF
. | TRBJ2-5 | . | TRBV12-3/TRBV12-4 | TGTGCCAGCAGTTTAGGAGGGGGGGCCGAGTTGGAGACCCAGTACTTC | CASSLGGGAELETQYF